This T cell receptor beta chain emerged from a study of blood T cell repertoires in COVID-19. Looking at the study overall: The United States, Italy and Spain were the sources of the acute and convalescent COVID-19 samples.

The germline CDR1 and CDR2 sequences are MNHEY and SVGEGT. The CDR3 consists of 18 residues. J was trimmed by 3 bases and V by 2 bases; bases with no gene match: 8. Methods used by the authors: Estimated nucleated cell counts came from reference gene primer amplification. Assay used: immunoSEQ multiplex PCR; TCRdb lists only in-frame clones, some missing. V and J calls and clone size are copied from that table; D and trimming were computed from the DNA. The repertoire holds roughly 260,000 clones, more than 85% seen once, with 2% to 3% in the top ten. The V and J genes are TRBV6-2 or TRBV6-3 and TRBJ2-2; 11 bases align to TRBD1. This TCR was sampled from a person between 18 and 30 years old with COVID-19, enrolled during active disease. The sample comprised peripheral blood. CDR3 sequence (DNA): TGTGCCAGCAGTTACCCCCGTTGGACAGGGGGCCACACCGGGGAGCTGTTTTTT. Protein sequence: CASSYPRWTGGHTGELFF.